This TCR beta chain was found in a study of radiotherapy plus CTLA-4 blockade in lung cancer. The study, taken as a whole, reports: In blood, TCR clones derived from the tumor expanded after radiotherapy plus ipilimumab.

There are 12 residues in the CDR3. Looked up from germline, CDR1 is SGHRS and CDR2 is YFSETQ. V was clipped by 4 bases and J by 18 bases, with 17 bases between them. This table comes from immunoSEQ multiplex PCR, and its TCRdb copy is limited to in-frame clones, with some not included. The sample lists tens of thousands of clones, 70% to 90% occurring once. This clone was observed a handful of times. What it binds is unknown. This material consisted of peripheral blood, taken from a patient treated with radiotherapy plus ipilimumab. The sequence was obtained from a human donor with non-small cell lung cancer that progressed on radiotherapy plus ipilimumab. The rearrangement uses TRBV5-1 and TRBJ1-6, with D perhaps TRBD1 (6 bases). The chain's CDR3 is CASSAPAGTPHF. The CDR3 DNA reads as TGCGCCAGCAGCGCTCCGGCCGGGACACCCCACTTT.